What follows are 10 T cell receptor beta chains derived from one specimen sequenced in a study of cytomegalovirus exposure and HLA in healthy donors. Sequencing used immunoSEQ multiplex PCR; TCRdb keeps in-frame clones, though not all of them. The sample records 67,000 or so clones, roughly 94% being singletons. What was sequenced was PBMCs. The receptors were sampled from a man younger than 35 in good health and CMV-seropositive.

This clone was counted a single time. The chain uses TRBV2 and TRBJ2-6; weak D call: TRBD2 (6 bases). Deletions cut 6 bases from V and 1 base from J, with 7 bases between. Germline lookup yields CDR1 SNHLY and CDR2 FYNNEI. The CDR3 sequence is 14 residues long. CDR3 nucleotide sequence: TGTGCCAGCAGCGGGAGTTCTGGGGCCAACGTCCTGACTTTC. Translating gives CASSGSSGANVLTF.

The V and J genes are TRBV7-7 and TRBJ1-1; 8 nucleotides agree with TRBD1. Germline-derived CDR1 and CDR2 are SSHAT and FNYEAQ (reference sequence). J was trimmed by 7 bases and V by 5 bases; bases with no gene match: 12. The CDR3 loop spans 15 amino acids. In DNA form, the CDR3 reads TGTGCCAGCAGCCGAACCCGCGACAGGGGAAATGAAGCTTTCTTT. It specifies CASSRTRDRGNEAFF.

V gene TRBV4-1 combines with J gene TRBJ2-2; a weak D match, TRBD2 (6 bases). Between the trimmed V and J ends, which lost 4 bases and 2 bases, there was a span of 11 bases. Germline V gives CDR1 MGHRA, CDR2 YSYEKL. The CDR3 is 15 residues long. The CDR3 region is CASSPGRYNTGELFF. CDR3 nucleotides: TGCGCCAGCAGCCCTGGGAGGTATAACACCGGGGAGCTGTTTTTT.

This clone was detected only once. The genes are TRBV5-1 and TRBJ2-1, with 11 positions matching TRBD1. The CDR3 runs 16 residues. Germline CDR1 reads SGHRS; CDR2 reads YFSETQ. The junction had 10 bases not matched to a gene; V was cut back by 4 bases and J by 7 bases. CDR3 DNA sequence: TGCGCCAGCAGCCCAGGGACAGGGGGGAGGGCAAATGAGCAGTTCTTC. It encodes CASSPGTGGRANEQFF.

J is TRBJ1-1 and V is TRBV28; 9 bases are shared with TRBD1. V was clipped by 5 bases and J by 3 bases; unmatched bases: 7. Germline loops: CDR1 MDHEN, CDR2 SYDVKM. This CDR3 is built from 15 residues. The chain's CDR3 is CASSPRRTGDTEAFF. For the CDR3, the DNA is TGTGCCAGCAGTCCGAGGAGGACAGGGGACACTGAAGCTTTCTTT.

Only one count was recorded for this clone. The V gene is TRBV11-1, the J gene TRBJ2-5; TRBD2 might be the D (6 bases). CDR1 and CDR2 from the germline V gene are SGHAT and FQDESV (reference sequence). The V end lost 2 bases, the J end lost 6 bases, and 22 bases lay between the germline ends. The CDR3 spans 17 residues. Here the CDR3 reads CASSLPNRDFVTQTQYF. In DNA form, the CDR3 reads TGTGCCAGCAGCTTACCAAACCGGGACTTCGTTACACAGACCCAGTACTTC.

The genes are TRBV6-1 and TRBJ2-4; D gene ambiguous. The germline CDR1 and CDR2 sequences are MNHNS and SASEGT. The V and J ends lost 2 bases and 4 bases respectively, with 15 bases between them. The CDR3 totals 16 residues. The CDR3 is CASSEYAEASKNIQYF. The DNA of the CDR3 is TGTGCCAGCAGTGAATATGCAGAGGCTAGTAAAAACATTCAGTACTTC.

The chain recombines TRBV6-5 with TRBJ2-3; 11 nucleotides agree with TRBD1. This CDR3 contains 15 residues. V lost 6 bases, J lost 4 bases, and 6 bases stayed unmatched. Germline lookup yields CDR1 MNHEY and CDR2 SVGAGI. CDR3 nucleotide sequence: TGTGCCAGCAGCAACGGACAGGGGGCGTCAGATACGCAGTATTTT. Protein: CASSNGQGASDTQYF.

This chain links TRBV7-7 with TRBJ2-2; D uncertain. The CDR3 extends over 12 amino acids. Germline loops: CDR1 SSHAT, CDR2 FNYEAQ (reference sequence). The V gene lost 5 bases and the J gene lost 7 bases, with 8 bases spanning the gap. The chain's CDR3 is CASSPQNGELFF. The CDR3 nucleotides are TGTGCCAGCAGCCCCCAGAACGGGGAGCTGTTTTTT.

The rearrangement links TRBV27 to TRBJ2-1; possible D gene TRBD1, 5 bases. Per germline, CDR1 MNHEY and CDR2 SMNVEV (reference sequence). Trimming stripped 2 bases from V and 12 bases from J, with 17 bases between. The length of the CDR3 is 14 residues. The CDR3 loop reads CASSLQGEVGWQFF. CDR3 sequence (DNA): TGTGCCAGCAGTTTACAGGGTGAAGTAGGATGGCAGTTCTTC.